The 28 T cell receptor beta chains listed next were all sequenced from one sample in a study of blood T cell repertoires in COVID-19 (dated by TCRdb to about 2020). Receptor amplification or capture employed the immunoSEQ multiplex PCR assay. Not all clones reach the TCRdb copy of this immuneACCESS table, which keeps in-frame sequences only. Checked studies attribute under half of the gap to unresolved V genes and leave the rest unexplained. This sample comprises some 100,000 clones, 90% to 95% of them detected only once. About 0.89% of the sample comes from the top ten. Source material: peripheral blood. These TCRs come from a man aged 55 to 70 with acute or convalescent COVID-19.

The rearrangement links TRBV5-1 to TRBJ1-2; D is unresolved. This CDR3 contains 15 residues. Trimming shortened V by 0 bases and J by 4 bases, and 13 bases separated the two germline ends. Looked up from germline, CDR1 is SGHRS and CDR2 is YFSETQ. CDR3 bases: TGCGCCAGCAGCTTGGGCACCAGTGGGAGCTATGGCTACACCTTC. This sequence encodes CASSLGTSGSYGYTF.

The chain uses TRBV10-2 and TRBJ1-2; D might be TRBD1 (5 bases). The V gene lost 6 bases and the J gene lost 4 bases, with 15 bases spanning the gap. The CDR3 has 14 residues. Germline loops: CDR1 WSHSY, CDR2 SAAADI. Written as DNA, the CDR3 is TGCGCCAGCAGGGGGGAGGGGCCGGGCTATGGCTACACCTTC. This gives the protein CASRGEGPGYGYTF.

This chain uses TRBV12-5 with TRBJ1-2; tentative D call: TRBD1 (6 bases). In germline, CDR1 is LGHNT, CDR2 FRNRAP. V dropped 4 bases and J dropped 4 bases, with 19 bases sitting between them. This CDR3 spans 16 amino acids. CDR3 in amino acids: CASGSGLEVGAYGYTF. The CDR3 DNA is TGTGCTAGTGGTTCAGGTTTAGAGGTGGGGGCCTATGGCTACACCTTC. The full variable domain, completed using reference TRBV12-5 and TRBJ1-2, is DARVTQTPRHKVTEMGQEVTMRCQPILGHNTVFWYRQTMMQGLELLAYFRNRAPLDDSGMPKDRFSAEMPDATLATLKIQPSEPRDSAVYFCASGSGLEVGAYGYTFGSGTRLTVV.

The gene calls are TRBV5-6 and TRBJ2-3; D perhaps matches TRBD2 (7 bases). This CDR3 contains 17 residues. V lost 4 bases, J lost 0 bases, and 18 bases lay in between. Per the germline V gene, CDR1 is SGHDT and CDR2 is YYEEEE. The CDR3 region is CASSIDGGQGSTDTQYF. CDR3 sequence (DNA): TGTGCCAGCAGCATTGACGGGGGGCAGGGAAGCACAGATACGCAGTATTTT.

The gene calls are TRBV7-9 and TRBJ2-3; 8 nucleotides align to TRBD2. The germline V gene encodes CDR1 SEHNR and CDR2 FQNEAQ (reference sequence). J lost 3 bases, V lost 5 bases, and 13 bases had no gene match. The CDR3 covers 17 residues. For the CDR3, the DNA is TGTGCCAGCAGCCTCCCCCGGACTAGCTCTACGACAGATACGCAGTATTTT. This sequence encodes CASSLPRTSSTTDTQYF.

This clone was recorded only once. The chain recombines TRBV2 with TRBJ1-6; TRBD1 matches 7 bases. Germline CDR1 reads SNHLY; CDR2 reads FYNNEI. Unmatched junction bases numbered 4, after V lost 8 bases and J lost 0 bases. The CDR3 runs 15 residues. CDR3: CASHGQDSYNSPLHF. CDR3 sequence (DNA): TGTGCCAGCCACGGACAGGACTCCTATAATTCACCCCTCCACTTT.

The V gene is TRBV27, the J gene TRBJ1-6; 7 bases line up with TRBD1. Germline trimming cut 3 bases from V and 5 bases from J; bases unmatched to any gene: 4. This CDR3 is built from 15 residues. Looked up from germline, CDR1 is MNHEY and CDR2 is SMNVEV (reference sequence). Written as DNA, the CDR3 is TGTGCCAGCAGTTTCCAGGGACAGAATAATTCACCCCTCCACTTT. Residues: CASSFQGQNNSPLHF.

J is TRBJ2-1 and V is TRBV30, with 14 bases identical to TRBD2. In germline, CDR1 is GTSNPN, CDR2 SVGIG (reference sequence). This CDR3 spans 18 amino acids. With V trimmed by 0 bases and J by 0 bases, 4 bases remained unmatched. The CDR3 region has the DNA TGTGCCTGGAGTGTTAGGACTAGCGGGAGGCCCTCCTACAATGAGCAGTTCTTC. It encodes CAWSVRTSGRPSYNEQFF.

The genes are TRBV30 and TRBJ2-1; D perhaps matches TRBD2 (6 bases). The germline V and J ends were trimmed by 5 bases and 6 bases, with 14 bases remaining between them. The CDR3 spans 13 residues. The V gene's germline CDR1 is GTSNPN and CDR2 SVGIG (reference sequence). In nucleotides, the CDR3 is TGTGCCTGGCAACGGGGGACCTTCAATGAGCAGTTCTTC. Protein product: CAWQRGTFNEQFF.

The V gene is TRBV27, the J gene TRBJ2-2, with TRBD2 as a possible D gene (6 bases). V gave up 2 bases and J gave up 1 base, with 20 bases separating them. Germline loops: CDR1 MNHEY, CDR2 SMNVEV (reference sequence). This CDR3 has 19 amino acids. As DNA, the CDR3 is TGTGCCAGCAGTTTAATCCCTCCCTCTAGGCGGGGGAACACCGGGGAGCTGTTTTTT. Residues: CASSLIPPSRRGNTGELFF.

The chain combines TRBV6-5 with TRBJ2-3; 9 bases fit TRBD2. The CDR3 covers 14 residues. CDR1 and CDR2 from the germline V gene are MNHEY and SVGAGI. J lost 2 bases, V lost 9 bases, and 6 bases had no gene match. The CDR3 sequence is CASGTSLPTDTQYF. DNA of the CDR3: TGTGCCAGTGGGACTAGCCTCCCCACAGATACGCAGTATTTT.

The CDR3 loop reads CASRPGGSYTEAFF. In DNA form, the CDR3 reads TGTGCCAGTAGGCCAGGGGGCTCTTACACTGAAGCTTTCTTT. The V call is TRBV19, the J call TRBJ1-1, with 8 bases identical to TRBD1. V lost 6 bases and J lost 3; bases outside the gene matches: 6. This CDR3 region has 14 residues. Germline CDR1 reads LNHDA; CDR2 reads SQIVND (reference sequence). Full variable domain (missing parts from reference TRBV19 and TRBJ1-1): DGGITQSPKYLFRKEGQNVTLSCEQNLNHDAMYWYRQDPGQGLRLIYYSQIVNDFQKGDIAEGYSVSREKKESFPLTVTSAQKNPTAFYLCASRPGGSYTEAFFGQGTRLTVV.

This clone was seen once. Here the CDR3 reads CASSESTGRSPLHF. CDR3 nucleotide sequence: TGTGCCAGCAGTGAATCGACAGGACGATCACCCCTCCACTTT. V is TRBV25-1 and J is TRBJ1-6; tentatively, D is TRBD1 (6 bases). Germline V gene data show CDR1 as MGHDK and CDR2 as SYGVNS. The CDR3 sequence is 14 residues long. V gave up 1 base and J gave up 10 bases, with 11 bases separating them.

This chain uses TRBV7-9 with TRBJ1-1; no definite D call. Per the germline V gene, CDR1 is SEHNR and CDR2 is FQNEAQ (reference sequence). Trimming cost V 5 bases and J 10 bases, with 23 bases left between them. The CDR3 extends over 15 amino acids. CDR3 sequence reads: CASSPTPWQRTGAFF. CDR3 nucleotides: TGTGCCAGCAGCCCCACCCCCTGGCAGCGGACCGGAGCTTTCTTT.

This clone was detected only a few times. The chain couples TRBV5-1 to TRBJ1-6; weak D call: TRBD1 (6 bases). V lost 4 bases to trimming and J lost 9 bases, with 14 bases between them. This CDR3 comprises 14 residues. Germline V CDR1 and CDR2: SGHRS, YFSETQ. CDR3 sequence: CASSLGQGPSPLHF. The CDR3 nucleotides read TGCGCCAGCAGCCTGGGGCAGGGGCCTTCACCCCTCCACTTT.

The chain recombines TRBV19 with TRBJ1-5, with D possibly matching TRBD1 (5 bases). V was cut by 2 bases and J by 7 bases, with 12 bases left in between. Germline CDR1 and CDR2: LNHDA and SQIVND (reference sequence). The CDR3 is made up of 14 amino acids. CDR3 nucleotides: TGTGCCAGTAGTATACAAGGGCAGGGCCAGCCCCAGCATTTT. Encoded protein: CASSIQGQGQPQHF.

V is TRBV2 and J is TRBJ1-1; D might be TRBD1 (5 bases). The CDR3 totals 13 residues. The germline V gene has CDR1 SNHLY and CDR2 FYNNEI. V gave up 11 bases and J gave up 0 bases, with 13 bases separating them. The CDR3 DNA follows: TGTGCCTATCGACAGCTCATGAACACTGAAGCTTTCTTT. Translating gives CAYRQLMNTEAFF.

The J gene is TRBJ1-5, the V gene TRBV19; D is possibly TRBD1 (6 bases). Looked up from germline, CDR1 is LNHDA and CDR2 is SQIVND (reference sequence). V lost 4 bases to trimming and J lost 15 bases, with 16 bases between them. This CDR3 has 12 residues. The CDR3 here is CASSSNRVGLHF. For the CDR3, the DNA is TGTGCCAGTAGTAGTAACAGGGTGGGGCTGCATTTT.

The chain is built from TRBV5-6 and TRBJ1-1; D is unclear. Germline V gene lookup returns CDR1 SGHDT and CDR2 YYEEEE. CDR3 size: 15 residues. V lost 2 bases and J 5 bases, leaving 16 bases between the germline ends. DNA for the CDR3: TGTGCCAGCAGCTTAGGAGCTCGACGAGGGACTGAAGCTTTCTTT. Translating it yields CASSLGARRGTEAFF.

The rearrangement uses TRBV15 and TRBJ1-2; D perhaps matches TRBD1 (6 bases). This CDR3 spans 14 amino acids. Trimming took off 0 bases at V and 7 bases at J, with 12 bases between the two ends. Germline V lookup: CDR1 LNHNV, CDR2 YYDKDF (reference sequence). The CDR3 loop reads CATSRDGGRGGYTF. The CDR3, as DNA: TGTGCCACCAGCAGAGATGGGGGCCGTGGTGGCTACACCTTC. The full variable domain, its missing parts supplied by reference TRBV15 and TRBJ1-2, is DAMVIQNPRYQVTQFGKPVTLSCSQTLNHNVMYWYQQKSSQAPKLLFHYYDKDFNNEADTPDNFQSRRPNTSFCFLDIRSPGLGDTAMYLCATSRDGGRGGYTFGSGTRLTVV.

The chain carries TRBV6-5 and TRBJ1-4; TRBD1 matches 9 bases. J was trimmed by 7 bases and V by 6 bases; bases with no gene match: 6. CDR3 length: 14 amino acids. Germline assignment: CDR1 MNHEY and CDR2 SVGAGI. CDR3 coding DNA: TGTGCCAGCAGATCCGGGACAGGGAGTGAAAAACTGTTTTTT. This translates into CASRSGTGSEKLFF.

This chain links TRBV5-1 with TRBJ1-5; D gene ambiguous. Germline V lookup: CDR1 SGHRS, CDR2 YFSETQ. Between the trimmed V and J ends, which lost 4 bases and 7 bases, there was a span of 12 bases. The CDR3 sequence is 13 residues long. The CDR3 loop is CASSLNSEQPQHF. In DNA form, the CDR3 reads TGCGCCAGCAGCCTGAATTCGGAGCAGCCCCAGCATTTT.

The chain links TRBV18 to TRBJ2-1; 10 bases align to TRBD1. Germline V lookup: CDR1 KGHSH, CDR2 LQKENI. With V trimmed by 3 bases and J by 9 bases, 20 bases remained unmatched. The length of the CDR3 is 19 residues. The CDR3 here is CASSPLTGGGLAPAIEQFF. The CDR3 DNA sequence: TGTGCCAGCTCACCCCTGACAGGGGGCGGTTTAGCCCCCGCGATTGAGCAGTTCTTC.

The J gene is TRBJ2-5, the V gene TRBV28; 8 bases are a match to TRBD1. Germline assignment: CDR1 MDHEN and CDR2 SYDVKM. This CDR3 spans 15 amino acids. V lost 3 bases and J lost 1; bases outside the gene matches: 4. The CDR3 region has the DNA TGTGCCAGCAGTTTCCAGGGGGCTGCCCAAGAGACCCAGTACTTC. As protein: CASSFQGAAQETQYF.

The chain links TRBV12-5 to TRBJ2-1, with D perhaps TRBD2 (6 bases). Trimming pared 6 bases from V and 10 bases from J, leaving 16 bases between. Germline V lookup: CDR1 LGHNT, CDR2 FRNRAP. This CDR3 comprises 13 residues. The CDR3 sequence is CASGSGGTEEQFF. For the CDR3, the DNA is TGTGCTAGTGGCTCCGGAGGGACTGAAGAGCAGTTCTTC.

The genes are TRBV11-2 and TRBJ2-3; 7 bases align to TRBD1. J was trimmed by 1 base and V by 5 bases; bases with no gene match: 15. CDR1 is SGHAT, CDR2 FQNNGV, per germline. The CDR3 contains 18 residues. CDR3 bases: TGTGCCAGCAGCAGCCCAGGTGGGCAGGGGGAAGGCACAGATACGCAGTATTTT. Protein: CASSSPGGQGEGTDTQYF.

This chain links TRBV11-3 with TRBJ2-3; TRBD2 matches at 9 bases. The CDR3 loop spans 15 amino acids. V dropped 4 bases and J dropped 6; count of bases not matched to a gene: 8. Germline-derived CDR1 and CDR2 are SGHNT and YENEEA. CDR3 nucleotide sequence: TGTGCCAGCAGCTGGAGTAGCGGGAGCGGGGATACGCAGTATTTT. Translating it yields CASSWSSGSGDTQYF.

This rearrangement joins TRBV15 to TRBJ2-1; 7 bases fit TRBD2. The CDR3 has 15 amino acids. Germline V lookup: CDR1 LNHNV, CDR2 YYDKDF (reference sequence). V lost 5 bases to trimming and J lost 1 base; unmatched junction nucleotides: 5. CDR3 loop: CATSRSGVSYNEQFF. The DNA of the CDR3 is TGTGCCACCAGCCGGAGCGGGGTTTCCTACAATGAGCAGTTCTTC.